Listed below are T cell receptor beta chains from one sample, sequenced in a study of blood T cell repertoires in COVID-19. Sequencing used immunoSEQ multiplex PCR; TCRdb keeps in-frame clones, though not all of them. The sample carries fewer than 450,000 clones, about nine tenths recorded once. The sequencing sample was made of peripheral blood. The source of these receptors is a woman between 65 and 79 years old with COVID-19, enrolled during active disease. Both conserved end residues are part of each CDR3. The order of the fields is J gene, clone size, D gene, V gene, CDR3 protein, CDR3 DNA. A D gene is named only where the DNA matches it firmly. The size of a clone is reported for some rows only, either as once, few or many, or as a class for expanded clones.

j_gene: TRBJ1-3
abundance: -
d_gene: TRBD1
v_gene: TRBV5-1
CDR3aa: CASSLGQGTPGNTIYF
CDR3nt: TGCGCCAGCAGCTTGGGACAGGGGACGCCTGGAAACACCATATATTTT

j_gene: TRBJ1-5
abundance: -
d_gene: -
v_gene: TRBV27
CDR3aa: CASTKSVDQPQHF
CDR3nt: TGTGCCAGCACCAAATCGGTGGATCAGCCCCAGCATTTT

j_gene: TRBJ1-6
abundance: -
d_gene: TRBD1
v_gene: TRBV7-2
CDR3aa: CASSGQGGNSPLHF
CDR3nt: TGTGCCAGCAGCGGACAGGGGGGGAATTCACCCCTCCACTTT

j_gene: TRBJ2-3
abundance: few
d_gene: -
v_gene: TRBV7-9
CDR3aa: CASSWGVQTDTQYF
CDR3nt: TGTGCCAGCAGCTGGGGGGTACAAACAGATACGCAGTATTTT

j_gene: TRBJ1-2
abundance: -
d_gene: -
v_gene: TRBV19
CDR3aa: CASSGRGGIYTF
CDR3nt: TGTGCCAGTAGTGGGAGAGGGGGAATCTACACCTTC

j_gene: TRBJ1-5
abundance: few
d_gene: -
v_gene: TRBV18
CDR3aa: CASSPDRSNQPQHF
CDR3nt: TGTGCCAGCTCACCTGACAGAAGCAATCAGCCCCAGCATTTT

j_gene: TRBJ1-2
abundance: -
d_gene: -
v_gene: TRBV27
CDR3aa: CASRALGVHGYTF
CDR3nt: TGTGCCAGCAGGGCCCTAGGGGTTCATGGCTACACCTTC

j_gene: TRBJ1-2
abundance: -
d_gene: TRBD1
v_gene: TRBV7-2
CDR3aa: CASSASGGFGGYTF
CDR3nt: TGTGCCAGCAGCGCCTCAGGGGGTTTCGGTGGCTACACCTTC

j_gene: TRBJ2-1
abundance: -
d_gene: TRBD1
v_gene: TRBV29-1
CDR3aa: CSVSGQQINEQFF
CDR3nt: TGCAGCGTTTCGGGACAGCAGATCAATGAGCAGTTCTTC

j_gene: TRBJ2-2
abundance: -
d_gene: TRBD1
v_gene: TRBV9
CDR3aa: CASSVLPTGGFGELFF
CDR3nt: TGTGCCAGCAGCGTATTACCGACAGGGGGATTCGGGGAGCTGTTTTTT

j_gene: TRBJ2-1
abundance: -
d_gene: TRBD1
v_gene: TRBV18
CDR3aa: CASSPFSGQGDRNEQFF
CDR3nt: TGTGCCAGCTCACCATTCTCTGGACAGGGTGACAGGAATGAGCAGTTCTTC

j_gene: TRBJ1-5
abundance: -
d_gene: -
v_gene: TRBV6-1
CDR3aa: CASSEFTGWSNQPQHF
CDR3nt: TGTGCCAGCAGTGAATTTACAGGGTGGAGCAATCAGCCCCAGCATTTT

j_gene: TRBJ1-5
abundance: -
d_gene: -
v_gene: TRBV24-1
CDR3aa: CATRDSGDSNQPQHF
CDR3nt: TGTGCCACCAGGGACTCCGGGGATAGCAATCAGCCCCAGCATTTT

j_gene: TRBJ1-1
abundance: -
d_gene: -
v_gene: TRBV6-5
CDR3aa: CASSYNGNTEAFF
CDR3nt: TGTGCCAGCAGTTACAACGGGAACACTGAAGCTTTCTTT

j_gene: TRBJ1-5
abundance: few
d_gene: TRBD1
v_gene: TRBV3-1/TRBV3-2
CDR3aa: CASSQDDRDNQPQHF
CDR3nt: TGTGCCAGCAGCCAAGATGACAGGGACAATCAGCCCCAGCATTTT

j_gene: TRBJ2-1
abundance: -
d_gene: -
v_gene: TRBV7-6
CDR3aa: CASSLMAGNEQFF
CDR3nt: TGTGCCAGCAGCTTAATGGCGGGCAATGAGCAGTTCTTC

j_gene: TRBJ2-7
abundance: once
d_gene: -
v_gene: TRBV6-2/TRBV6-3
CDR3aa: CASSYFAVGAREQYF
CDR3nt: TGTGCCAGCAGTTACTTTGCTGTGGGGGCTCGAGAGCAGTACTTC

j_gene: TRBJ1-4
abundance: -
d_gene: -
v_gene: TRBV7-2
CDR3aa: CASSLQGTGNEKLFF
CDR3nt: TGTGCCAGCAGCTTACAGGGGACGGGTAATGAAAAACTGTTTTTT

j_gene: TRBJ1-2
abundance: -
d_gene: -
v_gene: TRBV21-1
CDR3aa: CASSPEEGSYGYTF
CDR3nt: TGTGCCAGCAGCCCGGAGGAGGGCTCCTATGGCTACACCTTC

j_gene: TRBJ2-7
abundance: -
d_gene: TRBD1
v_gene: TRBV7-2
CDR3aa: CASSSGTGGIYEQYF
CDR3nt: TGTGCCAGCAGCTCCGGGACAGGGGGCATCTACGAGCAGTACTTC

j_gene: TRBJ2-3
abundance: -
d_gene: -
v_gene: TRBV6-6
CDR3aa: CASSRRASTDTQYF
CDR3nt: TGTGCCAGCAGTAGGAGGGCTAGCACAGATACGCAGTATTTT

j_gene: TRBJ2-7
abundance: -
d_gene: TRBD1
v_gene: TRBV27
CDR3aa: CASRWTGSYEQYF
CDR3nt: TGTGCCAGCCGATGGACAGGGAGCTACGAGCAGTACTTC

j_gene: TRBJ2-1
abundance: -
d_gene: -
v_gene: TRBV2
CDR3aa: CASSLDGAGNEQFF
CDR3nt: TGTGCCAGCAGTCTAGACGGGGCGGGGAATGAGCAGTTCTTC

j_gene: TRBJ1-2
abundance: -
d_gene: -
v_gene: TRBV24-1
CDR3aa: CATSDLEDYGYTF
CDR3nt: TGTGCCACCAGTGATTTGGAGGACTATGGCTACACCTTC

j_gene: TRBJ2-7
abundance: medium-sized
d_gene: TRBD1
v_gene: TRBV7-8
CDR3aa: CASSSHPRGPAYEQYF
CDR3nt: TGTGCCAGCAGCTCCCACCCCAGGGGGCCAGCTTACGAGCAGTACTTC

j_gene: TRBJ2-7
abundance: -
d_gene: TRBD1
v_gene: TRBV6-5
CDR3aa: CASSNRGAGREQYF
CDR3nt: TGTGCCAGCAGTAACAGGGGGGCCGGTAGGGAGCAGTACTTC